Presented here are 10 T cell receptor beta chains from one specimen sequenced in a study of radiation and T cells in renal cell carcinoma. Measured with immunoSEQ multiplex PCR; TCRdb has only the in-frame clones, and not every one. The sample holds some 120,000 clones, 80% to 90% seen once. The time point was: blood 2 weeks post-SBRT. Specified treatment: 15 Gy SBRT to primary tumor, nephrectomy 4 weeks later. Source: blood, taken from a patient whose treatment included radiotherapy and nephrectomy. The receptors derive from a woman between 55 and 75 years old with renal cell carcinoma.

The chain has TRBV4-2 and TRBJ2-7, with no clear D. From germline, CDR1 is LGHNA and CDR2 YNFKEQ. The ends were cut back, 1 base at V and 6 bases at J, with 10 bases in the middle. This CDR3 is 13 amino acids long. CDR3 residues: CASSQGPDREQYF. The CDR3 bases are TGTGCCAGCAGCCAAGGCCCAGATCGCGAGCAGTACTTC.

This clone came up a few times. The chain combines TRBV5-1 with TRBJ2-1; TRBD2 agrees at 12 bases. CDR3 size: 17 residues. The germline V gene encodes CDR1 SGHRS and CDR2 YFSETQ. Trimming at V came to 1 base and at J to 1 base, leaving 3 bases not matched to a gene. This CDR3 is CASSLLAGGPSYNEQFF. The CDR3 bases are TGCGCCAGCAGCTTGCTAGCGGGGGGGCCGTCCTACAATGAGCAGTTCTTC. Combining the CDR3 with reference TRBV5-1 and TRBJ2-1 gives the whole variable domain KAGVTQTPRYLIKTRGQQVTLSCSPISGHRSVSWYQQTPGQGLQFLFEYFSETQRNKGNFPGRFSGRQFSNSRSEMNVSTLELGDSALYLCASSLLAGGPSYNEQFFGPGTRLTVL.

The genes are TRBV5-1 and TRBJ2-2; the D is unclear. Per the germline V gene, CDR1 is SGHRS and CDR2 is YFSETQ. Trimming stripped 0 bases from V and 8 bases from J, with 11 bases between. CDR3 length: 14 residues. The CDR3 nucleotides are TGCGCCAGCAGCTTGGGTATGGGGAAAGGGGAGCTGTTTTTT. It is translated as CASSLGMGKGELFF.

This chain joins TRBV10-3 and TRBJ1-1, with D perhaps TRBD1 (6 bases). The ends were cut back, 3 bases at V and 6 bases at J, with 17 bases in the middle. CDR3 size: 15 residues. Germline assignment: CDR1 ENHRY and CDR2 SYGVKD. In DNA, the CDR3 is TGTGCCATCAGTGATGACCGACAGGCAAGGGCTGAAGCTTTCTTT. It specifies CAISDDRQARAEAFF.

This rearrangement joins TRBV15 to TRBJ2-5, with D possibly TRBD1 on 6 matching bases. With 3 bases removed from V and 4 bases from J, the gap between germline ends came to 18 bases. Germline V CDR1 and CDR2: LNHNV, YYDKDF (reference sequence). There are 16 residues in the CDR3. In nucleotides, the CDR3 is TGTGCCACCAGCAGGACAGGACAAGTGTGGCCAGAGACCCAGTACTTC. The encoded protein is CATSRTGQVWPETQYF.

The rearrangement uses TRBV5-6 and TRBJ2-1, with a weak D call TRBD2 (5 bases). This CDR3 spans 15 amino acids. Between the trimmed V and J ends, which lost 0 bases and 8 bases, there was a span of 15 bases. Germline CDR1 and CDR2: SGHDT and YYEEEE. The CDR3 sequence is CASSLVPGRRDEQFF. The CDR3 bases are TGTGCCAGCAGCTTGGTACCGGGGAGAAGGGATGAGCAGTTCTTC.

The table lists this clone with many counts. The genes are TRBV4-1 and TRBJ1-1; no reliable D call. The germline V gene encodes CDR1 MGHRA and CDR2 YSYEKL. Trimming shortened V by 2 bases and J by 0 bases, and 10 bases separated the two germline ends. The CDR3 is made up of 15 amino acids. CDR3 in amino acids: CASSQSTQLNTEAFF. DNA for the CDR3: TGCGCCAGCAGCCAATCGACACAATTGAACACTGAAGCTTTCTTT.

This chain uses TRBV5-1 with TRBJ1-5; D may be TRBD1 (5 bases). V dropped 0 bases and J dropped 0 bases, with 7 bases sitting between them. This CDR3 has 15 residues. The V gene's germline CDR1 is SGHRS and CDR2 YFSETQ. CDR3 DNA: TGCGCCAGCAGCTTGGGACAGCATAGCAATCAGCCCCAGCATTTT. Its translation is CASSLGQHSNQPQHF.

This chain links TRBV25-1 with TRBJ1-4; no clear D gene. V lost 0 bases, J lost 0 bases, and 11 bases lay in between. Looked up from germline, CDR1 is MGHDK and CDR2 is SYGVNS. The CDR3 sequence is 17 residues long. Here the CDR3 reads CASSEYVGITTNEKLFF. The DNA of the CDR3 is TGTGCCAGCAGTGAATATGTTGGGATTACAACTAATGAAAAACTGTTTTTT.

The chain couples TRBV10-3 to TRBJ1-4; 8 nucleotides align to TRBD1. From germline, CDR1 is ENHRY and CDR2 SYGVKD. J lost 8 bases, V lost 4 bases, and 3 bases had no gene match. The CDR3 runs 13 residues. Here the CDR3 DNA reads TGTGCCATCAGTGCCAGGGGGCAGGAAAAACTGTTTTTT. It translates to CAISARGQEKLFF.